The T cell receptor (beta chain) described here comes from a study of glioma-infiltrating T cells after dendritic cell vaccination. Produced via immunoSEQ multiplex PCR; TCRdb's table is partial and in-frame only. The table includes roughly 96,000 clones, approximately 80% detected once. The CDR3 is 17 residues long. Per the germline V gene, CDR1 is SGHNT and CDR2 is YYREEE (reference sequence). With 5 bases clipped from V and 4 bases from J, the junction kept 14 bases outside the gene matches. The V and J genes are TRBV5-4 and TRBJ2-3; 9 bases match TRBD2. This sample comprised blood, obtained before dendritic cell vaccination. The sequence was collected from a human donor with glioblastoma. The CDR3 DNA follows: TGTGCCAGCAGTGGAATGGAGCGGGGGGCCGGGCCAGATACGCAGTATTTT. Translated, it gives CASSGMERGAGPDTQYF.